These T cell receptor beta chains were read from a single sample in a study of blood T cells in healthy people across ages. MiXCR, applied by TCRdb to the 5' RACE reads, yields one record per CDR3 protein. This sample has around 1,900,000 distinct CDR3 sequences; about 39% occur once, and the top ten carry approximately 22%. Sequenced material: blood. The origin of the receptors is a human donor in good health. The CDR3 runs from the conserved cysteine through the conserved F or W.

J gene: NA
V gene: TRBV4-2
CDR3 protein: CASSQPFPRGDYEQYF

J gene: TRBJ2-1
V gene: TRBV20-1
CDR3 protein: CSASWDPSYNEQFF

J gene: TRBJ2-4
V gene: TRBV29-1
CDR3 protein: CSAVSPTTRDIQYF

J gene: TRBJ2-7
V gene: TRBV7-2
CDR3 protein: CASNDRVTHEQYF

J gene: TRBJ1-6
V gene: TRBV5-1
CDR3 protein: CASSSGTGLVTLHF

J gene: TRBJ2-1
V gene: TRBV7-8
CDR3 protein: CASSLLSGGTYNEQFF

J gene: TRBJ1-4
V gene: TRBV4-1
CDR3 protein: CASSQRQGATNEELFF

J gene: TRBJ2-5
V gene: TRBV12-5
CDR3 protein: CASGFWGGRLGETQYF

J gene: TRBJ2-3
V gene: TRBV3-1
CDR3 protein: CASSLPKTGGGTDTQYF

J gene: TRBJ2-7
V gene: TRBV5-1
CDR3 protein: CASSHVTPGQGDEQYF

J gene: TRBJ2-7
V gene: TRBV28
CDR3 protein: CATAWAGIVYEQYF

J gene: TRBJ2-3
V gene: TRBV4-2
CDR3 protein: CASSPEVDTQYF

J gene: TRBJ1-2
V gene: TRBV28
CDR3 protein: CASSPWSTKANYGYTF

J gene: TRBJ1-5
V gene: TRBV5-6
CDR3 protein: CASSLMAGVNQPQHF

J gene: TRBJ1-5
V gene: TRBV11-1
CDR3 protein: CASSLKGGRYNQPQHF

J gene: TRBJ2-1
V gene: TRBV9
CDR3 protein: CASSVTSGVSQFF

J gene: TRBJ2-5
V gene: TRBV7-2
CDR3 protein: CASSLGGLAGRETQYF

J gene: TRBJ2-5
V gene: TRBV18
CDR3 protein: CASSPRRETQYF

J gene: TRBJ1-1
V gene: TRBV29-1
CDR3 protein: CSAGRLRDTEAFF

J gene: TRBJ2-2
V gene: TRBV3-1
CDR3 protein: CASSQVTRGRTGELFF

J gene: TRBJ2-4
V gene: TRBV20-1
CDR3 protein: CSARDQGGGPHLEQYF

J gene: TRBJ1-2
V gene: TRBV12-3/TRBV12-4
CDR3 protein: CASSLTGRSTF

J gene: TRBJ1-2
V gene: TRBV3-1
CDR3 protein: CASSHGPQGQGGYTF

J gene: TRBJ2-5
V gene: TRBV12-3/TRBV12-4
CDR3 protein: CASSLSGGNKETQYF

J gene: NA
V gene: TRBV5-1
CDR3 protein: CASSLAGTGDDEQYF

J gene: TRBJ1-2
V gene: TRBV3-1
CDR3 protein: CASSQGIEYGYTF

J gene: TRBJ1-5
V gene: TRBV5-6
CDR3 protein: CASSSGGAWGNQPQHF

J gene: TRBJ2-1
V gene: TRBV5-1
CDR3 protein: CASSSVNVKGSSYNEQFF

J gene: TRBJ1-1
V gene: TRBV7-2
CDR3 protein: CASSLGLGGFTEAFF

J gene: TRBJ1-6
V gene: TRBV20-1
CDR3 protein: CSASWSTNSPLHF

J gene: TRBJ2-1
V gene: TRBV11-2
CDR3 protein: CASSLTRGGLSYNEQFF

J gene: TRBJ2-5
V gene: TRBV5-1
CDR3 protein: CASSLELAGGVETQYF

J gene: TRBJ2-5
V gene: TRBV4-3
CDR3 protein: CASSQENGLQETQYF

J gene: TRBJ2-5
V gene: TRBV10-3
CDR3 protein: CAISEFLGTVQETQYF

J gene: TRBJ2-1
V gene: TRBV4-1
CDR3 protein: CASSQVEGARSWNEQFF

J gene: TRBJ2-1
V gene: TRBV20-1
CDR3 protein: CSRAGVTEQFF

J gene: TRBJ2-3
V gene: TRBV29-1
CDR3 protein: CSALDGTDTQYF

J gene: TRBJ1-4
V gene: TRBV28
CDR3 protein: CASTPGDTGDEKLFF

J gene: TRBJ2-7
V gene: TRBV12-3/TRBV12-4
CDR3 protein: CASSRRGQGAYEQYF

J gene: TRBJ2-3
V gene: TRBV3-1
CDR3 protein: CASSLLSLTDTQYF

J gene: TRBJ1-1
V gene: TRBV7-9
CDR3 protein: CAGSFKGMNTEAFF

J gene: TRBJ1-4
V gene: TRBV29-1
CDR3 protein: CSVSPPGQRNEKLFF

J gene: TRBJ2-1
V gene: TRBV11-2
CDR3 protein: CASSSEVTYSGINEQFF

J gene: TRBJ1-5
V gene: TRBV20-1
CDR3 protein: CSAKGQGSQPQHF

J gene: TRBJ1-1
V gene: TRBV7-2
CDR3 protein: CASSLSLEYTEAFF

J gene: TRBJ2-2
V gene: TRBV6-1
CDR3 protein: CASSELRGVGRTGELFF

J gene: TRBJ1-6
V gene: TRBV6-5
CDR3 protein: CASSPGTASSPLHF

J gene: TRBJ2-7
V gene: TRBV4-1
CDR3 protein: CASSGGGGYEQYF

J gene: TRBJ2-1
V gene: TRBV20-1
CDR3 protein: CSAPRDPSSYNEQFF

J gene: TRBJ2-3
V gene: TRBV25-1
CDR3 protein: CASIPGQEPDTQYF

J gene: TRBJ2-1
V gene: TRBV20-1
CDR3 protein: CSARFGAGGSYNEQFF

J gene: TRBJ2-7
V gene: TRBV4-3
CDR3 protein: CASSPHLGQWPDEQYF

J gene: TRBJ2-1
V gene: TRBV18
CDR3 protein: CASSRRGLADNNEQFF